One sample yielded the 30 T cell receptor beta chains listed below, sequenced in a study of OX40 agonist ivuxolimab in advanced cancers. The library was generated by the immunoSEQ multiplex PCR assay. TCRdb re-hosts the immuneACCESS table, in-frame sequences only. Its copies lack some clones; in the studies checked, an unresolved V gene accounts for under half of them, and the cause for the rest is not known. Recorded for this sample are about 59,000 clones; about 90% of them occurred a single time. The ten largest make up approximately 0.39% of the sample. The sample was CD4+ or CD8+ T cells sorted from blood, taken in a trial of the OX40 agonist ivuxolimab. These receptors all stem from an adult with an advanced solid tumor such as melanoma, head and neck, liver or kidney cancer.

The chain combines TRBV5-1 with TRBJ2-3; D might be TRBD1 (6 bases). Trimming cost V 4 bases and J 2 bases, with 14 bases left between them. The germline V gene encodes CDR1 SGHRS and CDR2 YFSETQ. CDR3 length equals 15 residues. The CDR3 sequence is CASSVGQETTDTQYF. CDR3 in DNA: TGCGCCAGCAGCGTGGGACAAGAGACCACAGATACGCAGTATTTT.

V usage is TRBV7-9 and J usage is TRBJ2-7; D possibly matches TRBD1 or TRBD2 (5 bases each). Germline V CDR1 and CDR2: SEHNR, FQNEAQ (reference sequence). This CDR3 has 14 residues. V was clipped by 5 bases and J by 0 bases, with 11 bases between them. The CDR3: CASSPGTDSYEQYF. CDR3 in DNA: TGTGCCAGCAGCCCCGGGACGGACTCCTACGAGCAGTACTTC.

V gene TRBV27 combines with J gene TRBJ1-5; D unclear. The CDR3 runs 13 residues. The V gene lost 7 bases and the J gene lost 6 bases, with 13 bases spanning the gap. In germline, CDR1 is MNHEY, CDR2 SMNVEV (reference sequence). CDR3 DNA: TGTGCCAGCACCTGGACCCCCGGTCAGCCCCAGCATTTT. The encoded protein is CASTWTPGQPQHF.

The chain uses TRBV30 and TRBJ1-5; weak D call: TRBD1 (5 bases). In germline, CDR1 is GTSNPN, CDR2 SVGIG (reference sequence). Trimming took off 5 bases at V and 1 base at J, with 12 bases between the two ends. This CDR3 spans 14 amino acids. The CDR3 DNA reads TGTGCCTGGTACAAAGAGGGGAGCAATCAGCCCCAGCATTTT. Encoded protein: CAWYKEGSNQPQHF.

The rearrangement uses TRBV5-4 and TRBJ2-3; 8 bases fit TRBD2. CDR3 size: 17 residues. The J segment lost 2 bases and the V segment lost 2 bases, leaving 10 bases of the junction unmatched. In germline, CDR1 is SGHNT, CDR2 YYREEE (reference sequence). CDR3 sequence reads: CASSFRLAGGPTDTQYF. CDR3 nucleotides: TGTGCCAGCAGCTTTAGGTTGGCGGGGGGTCCCACAGATACGCAGTATTTT.

The count of this clone is one. This chain joins TRBV7-2 and TRBJ2-2; D gene unclear. Germline loops: CDR1 SGHTA, CDR2 FQGNSA. The CDR3 runs to 14 residues. The germline V and J ends were trimmed by 4 bases and 2 bases, with 8 bases remaining between them. The CDR3 loop reads CASSSSRNTGELFF. As DNA, the CDR3 is TGTGCCAGCAGCTCCTCAAGAAACACCGGGGAGCTGTTTTTT.

The chain has TRBV7-3 and TRBJ2-5, with D hard to call. Germline values: CDR1 SGHTA, CDR2 FQGTGA. Trimming removed 4 bases at V and 14 bases at J, with 14 bases between. The CDR3 runs to 11 residues. In DNA, the CDR3 is TGTGCCAGCAGCTCTGGACCTATGAGTTACTTC. It encodes CASSSGPMSYF.

The CDR3 region is CASSPPKLQGTENEKLFF. The CDR3 DNA sequence: TGTGCCAGCAGCCCGCCGAAACTCCAGGGGACGGAAAATGAAAAACTGTTTTTT. The V call is TRBV7-9, the J call TRBJ1-4; D is perhaps TRBD1 (6 bases). V lost 5 bases and J 5 bases, leaving 24 bases between the germline ends. The CDR3 has 18 amino acids. Looked up from germline, CDR1 is SEHNR and CDR2 is FQNEAQ (reference sequence). The full variable domain, its missing parts supplied by reference TRBV7-9 and TRBJ1-4, is DTGVSQNPRHKITKRGQNVTFRCDPISEHNRLYWYRQTLGQGPEFLTYFQNEAQLEKSRLLSDRFSAERPKGSFSTLEIQRTEQGDSAMYLCASSPPKLQGTENEKLFFGSGTQLSVL.

A single count supports this clone. The gene calls are TRBV5-1 and TRBJ1-5; D is unresolved. CDR1 is SGHRS and CDR2 is YFSETQ in the germline V gene. The CDR3 length is 15 residues. V lost 1 base, J lost 2 bases, and 10 bases lay in between. CDR3 DNA: TGCGCCAGCAGCTTGAGTGGCGGTCGCAATCAGCCCCAGCATTTT. This codes for CASSLSGGRNQPQHF.

This clone has a handful of counts. The J gene is TRBJ1-1, the V gene TRBV30, with unresolved D. The CDR3 has 12 amino acids. V shed 2 bases and J shed 7 bases, with 11 bases lying between them. The germline gives CDR1 GTSNPN, CDR2 SVGIG (reference sequence). DNA of the CDR3: TGTGCCTGGAGTAATTCGGGCAGTGAAGCTTTCTTT. Its translation: CAWSNSGSEAFF.

V and J are TRBV7-2 and TRBJ2-5, with unresolved D. Gene TRBJ2-7 matches the end of the DNA better, so the J call may be wrong. The CDR3 covers 12 residues. The germline V gene has CDR1 SGHTA and CDR2 FQGNSA. CDR3 in DNA: TGTGCCAGCAGCTTAATCCCCCACGAGCAGTACTTC. This gives the protein CASSLIPHEQYF.

In this sample, this clone turned up a few times. CDR3 amino acids: CASSSFQMNTEAFF. DNA for the CDR3: TGTGCCAGCAGCTCTTTTCAGATGAACACTGAAGCTTTCTTT. The chain joins TRBV5-4 to TRBJ1-1, with unresolved D. Germline V gives CDR1 SGHNT, CDR2 YYREEE (reference sequence). V was clipped by 3 bases and J by 0 bases, with 9 bases between them. This CDR3 contains 14 residues. The variable domain in full, with the rest retrieved from reference TRBV5-4 and TRBJ1-1, is ETGVTQSPTHLIKTRGQQVTLRCSSQSGHNTVSWYQQALGQGPQFIFQYYREEENGRGNFPPRFSGLQFPNYSSELNVNALELDDSALYLCASSSFQMNTEAFFGQGTRLTVV.

Note on this clone: One junction end does not reproduce the germline sequence, and a read error may be involved. The gene calls are TRBV7-2 and TRBJ2-2, with D uncertain. Germline V gene lookup returns CDR1 SGHTA and CDR2 FQGNSA. This CDR3 spans 10 amino acids. DNA for the CDR3: TGTGCCAGCAGCTTAGGTACACCTCTTTTT. Protein: CASSLGTPLF. Based on the CDR3 plus reference TRBV7-2 and TRBJ2-2, the full variable domain is GAGVSQSPSNKVTEKGKDVELRCDPISGHTALYWYRQSLGQGLEFLIYFQGNSAPDKSGLPSDRFSAERTGGSVSTLTIQRTQQEDSAVYLCASSLGTPLFGEGSRLTVL.

The chain recombines TRBV28 with TRBJ1-2, with 7 bases aligning to TRBD1. The CDR3 length is 13 residues. CDR1 MDHEN and CDR2 SYDVKM come from the germline V gene. Trimming removed 2 bases from V and 8 bases from J; junction bases left unmatched: 5. CDR3 amino acids: CASSLGGGGGYTF. CDR3 DNA sequence: TGTGCCAGCAGTTTAGGAGGGGGCGGCGGCTACACCTTC.

This chain connects TRBV7-8 to TRBJ2-2, with 7 bases fitting TRBD2. J gave up 4 bases and V 4 bases, and 12 bases lay outside the gene matches. CDR3 length equals 17 residues. CDR1 and CDR2 from the germline V gene are SGHVS and FQNEAQ. The CDR3 spells CASSYRGNLAVTGELFF. CDR3 DNA sequence: TGTGCCAGCAGCTATAGAGGGAACCTAGCGGTCACCGGGGAGCTGTTTTTT. Supplemented by reference TRBV7-8 and TRBJ2-2, the full variable domain reads GAGVSQSPRYKVAKRGQDVALRCDPISGHVSLFWYQQALGQGPEFLTYFQNEAQLDKSGLPSDRFFAERPEGSVSTLKIQRTQQEDSAVYLCASSYRGNLAVTGELFFGEGSRLTVL.

The chain joins TRBV10-3 to TRBJ1-6; D is uncertain. CDR1 is ENHRY, CDR2 SYGVKD, per germline. This CDR3 contains 15 residues. Trimming shortened V by 9 bases and J by 5 bases, and 17 bases separated the two germline ends. The CDR3 reads CAIQWAVTNNSPLHF. DNA of the CDR3: TGTGCCATTCAGTGGGCGGTTACCAATAATTCACCCCTCCACTTT.

V usage is TRBV10-2 and J usage is TRBJ1-5; D is possibly TRBD1 (5 bases). V lost 1 base and J lost 5, with 18 bases in between. Germline V lookup: CDR1 WSHSY, CDR2 SAAADI. The CDR3 is 17 residues long. The CDR3 DNA follows: TGCGCCAGCAGTGAGTTTTTGCGAGGGGAAGAGGATCAGCCCCAGCATTTT. Translating gives CASSEFLRGEEDQPQHF.

The chain couples TRBV9 to TRBJ1-5, with a possible D match to TRBD1 (5 bases). V gave up 4 bases and J gave up 2 bases, with 13 bases separating them. The CDR3 runs to 15 residues. Germline CDR1 is SGDLS and CDR2 is YYNGEE. CDR3 sequence: CASSRDPAGNQPQHF. The CDR3 DNA sequence: TGTGCCAGCAGCAGGGACCCGGCGGGCAATCAGCCCCAGCATTTT.

The gene calls are TRBV28 and TRBJ1-4; D might be TRBD1 (5 bases). The germline gives CDR1 MDHEN, CDR2 SYDVKM. V was cut by 6 bases and J by 6 bases, with 14 bases left in between. This CDR3 region has 14 residues. The DNA for the CDR3 is TGTGCCAGCAGCGGGATGGGGGGGGATGAAAAACTGTTTTTT. This sequence encodes CASSGMGGDEKLFF.

V and J are TRBV19 and TRBJ1-2, with no clear D. This CDR3 region has 14 residues. CDR1 is LNHDA and CDR2 is SQIVND in the germline V gene (reference sequence). V was trimmed by 7 bases and J by 4 bases, leaving 16 bases between them. CDR3 in amino acids: CASTPGAVAYGYTF. CDR3 nucleotide sequence: TGTGCCAGTACTCCAGGCGCAGTTGCCTATGGCTACACCTTC.

The genes are TRBV7-9 and TRBJ1-2; D unresolved. The germline gives CDR1 SEHNR, CDR2 FQNEAQ (reference sequence). V lost 5 bases, J lost 4 bases, and 11 bases lay in between. The CDR3 consists of 13 residues. CDR3 sequence (DNA): TGTGCCAGCAGCGAAGGACGACTCTATGGCTACACCTTC. Protein sequence: CASSEGRLYGYTF.

The chain is built from TRBV2 and TRBJ2-7, with D tentatively TRBD1 (5 bases). V dropped 2 bases and J dropped 2 bases, with 13 bases sitting between them. The CDR3 is 15 amino acids. Germline-derived CDR1 and CDR2 are SNHLY and FYNNEI. This CDR3 reads CASSERSRGPYEQYF. The CDR3 nucleotides read TGTGCCAGCAGTGAAAGGTCTAGGGGTCCCTACGAGCAGTACTTC. The full variable domain, its missing parts supplied by reference TRBV2 and TRBJ2-7, is EPEVTQTPSHQVTQMGQEVILRCVPISNHLYFYWYRQILGQKVEFLVSFYNNEISEKSEIFDDQFSVERPDGSNFTLKIRSTKLEDSAMYFCASSERSRGPYEQYFGPGTRLTVT.

V usage is TRBV5-1 and J usage is TRBJ2-7, with 8 bases fitting TRBD1. The CDR3 is 14 amino acids. CDR1 is SGHRS, CDR2 YFSETQ, per germline. V lost 5 bases and J lost 3; bases outside the gene matches: 7. The CDR3 DNA reads as TGCGCCAGCAGACTCCCGGGACAGGACTACGAGCAGTACTTC. Translation gives CASRLPGQDYEQYF. The variable domain in full, completed from reference TRBV5-1 and TRBJ2-7, reads KAGVTQTPRYLIKTRGQQVTLSCSPISGHRSVSWYQQTPGQGLQFLFEYFSETQRNKGNFPGRFSGRQFSNSRSEMNVSTLELGDSALYLCASRLPGQDYEQYFGPGTRLTVT.

The rearrangement joins TRBV7-2 to TRBJ1-2, with D unclear. The V end lost 5 bases, the J end lost 7 bases, and 14 bases lay between the germline ends. The CDR3 extends over 13 amino acids. CDR1 is SGHTA and CDR2 is FQGNSA in the germline V gene. In DNA, the CDR3 is TGTGCCAGCAGCCCCCTGGTAGCTGGTGGCTACACCTTC. Amino acids: CASSPLVAGGYTF.

V is TRBV6-1 and J is TRBJ1-2, with TRBD1 as a possible D gene (5 bases). Trimming cost V 3 bases and J 7 bases, with 15 bases left between them. Germline lookup yields CDR1 MNHNS and CDR2 SASEGT. This CDR3 has 14 amino acids. The CDR3 sequence: CASSELNSGAGYTF. The CDR3 DNA sequence: TGTGCCAGCAGTGAGTTAAATTCCGGGGCTGGCTACACCTTC.

V usage is TRBV27 and J usage is TRBJ1-1; D ambiguous. The CDR3 runs to 13 residues. Germline V gene lookup returns CDR1 MNHEY and CDR2 SMNVEV (reference sequence). With 0 bases removed from V and 5 bases from J, the gap between germline ends came to 7 bases. The CDR3 sequence is CASSLSRWTEAFF. The DNA for the CDR3 is TGTGCCAGCAGTTTATCAAGGTGGACTGAAGCTTTCTTT.

This sequence joins TRBV7-8 and TRBJ2-7; D may match TRBD1 or TRBD2 (6 bases each). Trimming shortened V by 5 bases and J by 0 bases, and 8 bases separated the two germline ends. This CDR3 comprises 13 residues. Germline CDR1 is SGHVS and CDR2 is FQNEAQ. The CDR3 region has the DNA TGTGCCAGCAGCCGGGGGCTCTCCTACGAGCAGTACTTC. It is translated as CASSRGLSYEQYF. Full variable domain (remainder filled in from reference TRBV7-8 and TRBJ2-7): GAGVSQSPRYKVAKRGQDVALRCDPISGHVSLFWYQQALGQGPEFLTYFQNEAQLDKSGLPSDRFFAERPEGSVSTLKIQRTQQEDSAVYLCASSRGLSYEQYFGPGTRLTVT.

The rearrangement uses TRBV28 and TRBJ1-1; tentatively, D is TRBD1 (5 bases). Trimming shortened V by 3 bases and J by 4 bases, and 9 bases separated the two germline ends. Germline V gene sequence: CDR1 MDHEN, CDR2 SYDVKM. This CDR3 contains 13 residues. For the CDR3, the DNA is TGTGCCAGCAGTTTCCCAGGGATCACTGAAGCTTTCTTT. As protein: CASSFPGITEAFF.

The gene calls are TRBV28 and TRBJ2-5; no reliable D call. Germline V gene sequence: CDR1 MDHEN, CDR2 SYDVKM. Trimming shortened V by 8 bases and J by 2 bases, and 12 bases separated the two germline ends. This CDR3 has 13 residues. CDR3 in amino acids: CASGPQLQETQYF. The CDR3 DNA reads TGTGCCAGCGGCCCCCAGTTACAAGAGACCCAGTACTTC.

The chain joins TRBV9 to TRBJ2-3; the match to TRBD2 covers 8 bases. This CDR3 is built from 16 residues. V dropped 0 bases and J dropped 3; count of bases not matched to a gene: 6. Germline V gives CDR1 SGDLS, CDR2 YYNGEE. The CDR3 region is CASSVDPGGITDTQYF. As DNA, the CDR3 is TGTGCCAGCAGCGTAGACCCGGGGGGGATAACAGATACGCAGTATTTT.